The clone carrying this T cell receptor (beta chain) was observed a handful of times. The data stem from a study of technical replicates of blood from several donors. Method: immunoSEQ multiplex PCR; TCRdb's copy keeps in-frame clones and lacks some. This sample carries roughly 15,000 clones, roughly 89% of them seen once, and the ten largest clones take around an eighth. Germline V gene lookup returns CDR1 LNHDA and CDR2 SQIVND (reference sequence). V shed 4 bases and J 8 bases; nucleotides not matched to a gene: 5. The CDR3 loop spans 14 amino acids. The clonotype comes from a human donor in good health. This rearrangement joins TRBV19 to TRBJ1-5; 10 bases fit TRBD1. Sequenced material: PBMCs. The CDR3 bases are TGTGCCAGTAGTAACAGACAGGGGGCTGAGCCCCAGCATTTT. It specifies CASSNRQGAEPQHF.